What follows are 11 T cell receptor beta chains derived from one specimen sequenced in a study of blood T cell repertoires in COVID-19. Measured with immunoSEQ multiplex PCR; TCRdb has only the in-frame clones, and not every one. The sample includes 250,000 to 300,000 clones, approximately 85% of them seen just once. Sample: PBMCs or T cells enriched from blood (not recorded which). These TCRs come from a woman between 50 and 59 years old who had recovered from COVID-19.

The J gene is TRBJ2-7, the V gene TRBV18, with 8 bases matching TRBD1. The germline V gene encodes CDR1 KGHSH and CDR2 LQKENI. The CDR3 runs to 13 residues. Germline trimming cut 4 bases from V and 4 bases from J; bases unmatched to any gene: 3. The CDR3 DNA sequence: TGTGCCAGCTCACAGGGGACAGGTTACGAGCAGTACTTC. It specifies CASSQGTGYEQYF.

CDR3 residues: CASSPPGQGDGYTF. CDR3 nucleotides: TGTGCCAGTAGTCCCCCGGGACAGGGAGATGGCTACACCTTC. This chain joins TRBV19 and TRBJ1-2; the match to TRBD1 covers 9 bases. Unmatched junction bases numbered 7, after V lost 5 bases and J lost 6 bases. The CDR3 runs to 14 residues. The V gene's germline CDR1 is LNHDA and CDR2 SQIVND (reference sequence).

As for this clone: Distinct nucleotide sequences in the sample also encode this CDR3. The gene calls are TRBV2 and TRBJ1-5; TRBD1 matches at 8 bases. J lost 4 bases, V lost 4 bases, and 3 bases had no gene match. There are 14 residues in the CDR3. The germline V gene has CDR1 SNHLY and CDR2 FYNNEI. For the CDR3, the DNA is TGTGCCAGCAGTGTACGACAGGGGAATCAGCCCCAGCATTTT. Its translation is CASSVRQGNQPQHF. Using reference TRBV2 and TRBJ1-5 for the parts outside the CDR3, the full variable domain is EPEVTQTPSHQVTQMGQEVILRCVPISNHLYFYWYRQILGQKVEFLVSFYNNEISEKSEIFDDQFSVERPDGSNFTLKIRSTKLEDSAMYFCASSVRQGNQPQHFGDGTRLSIL.

The chain joins TRBV10-2 to TRBJ1-2, with D unresolved. Germline V CDR1 and CDR2: WSHSY, SAAADI. This CDR3 is 13 amino acids long. Between the trimmed V and J ends, which lost 0 bases and 6 bases, there was a span of 8 bases. In nucleotides, the CDR3 is TGCGCCAGCAGTGAGTCCATCGGTGATGGCTACACCTTC. Protein sequence: CASSESIGDGYTF.

The V and J genes are TRBV27 and TRBJ1-6, with 8 nucleotides matching TRBD1. The CDR3 runs to 19 residues. In germline, CDR1 is MNHEY, CDR2 SMNVEV (reference sequence). The ends lost 2 bases at V and 0 bases at J; junction bases unmatched: 9. CDR3 nucleotides: TGTGCCAGCAGTTTAGCAGGGGGCGCCGCAAACTCCTATAATTCACCCCTCCACTTT. Its protein is CASSLAGGAANSYNSPLHF.

DNA of the CDR3: TGTGCCAGCAGCTTGCCAGGGGGCTTGAACACTGAAGCTTTCTTT. Translation gives CASSLPGGLNTEAFF. The chain combines TRBV5-6 with TRBJ1-1, with 8 positions matching TRBD1. CDR1 SGHDT and CDR2 YYEEEE come from the germline V gene. The CDR3 totals 15 residues. The V gene end was trimmed by 1 base and the J gene end by 0 bases; junction bases not matched to a gene: 2.

The chain combines TRBV3-1 (or the pseudogene TRBV3-2) with TRBJ1-1, with a weak D call TRBD1 (6 bases). The CDR3 extends over 15 amino acids. Trimming stripped 8 bases from V and 2 bases from J, with 18 bases between. Germline V gene lookup returns CDR1 LGHDT and CDR2 YNNKEL (reference sequence). The CDR3 sequence is CASALLGHTNTEAFF. DNA of the CDR3: TGTGCCAGCGCCCTCCTGGGACATACTAACACTGAAGCTTTCTTT.

This chain uses TRBV19 with TRBJ1-2, with TRBD1 identical over 8 bases. Germline loops: CDR1 LNHDA, CDR2 SQIVND (reference sequence). With V trimmed by 3 bases and J by 6 bases, 9 bases remained unmatched. The CDR3 is made up of 15 amino acids. The CDR3 protein is CASSISGTGPDGYTF. In nucleotides, the CDR3 is TGTGCCAGTAGTATTTCCGGGACAGGCCCCGATGGCTACACCTTC. Full variable domain (remainder filled in from reference TRBV19 and TRBJ1-2): DGGITQSPKYLFRKEGQNVTLSCEQNLNHDAMYWYRQDPGQGLRLIYYSQIVNDFQKGDIAEGYSVSREKKESFPLTVTSAQKNPTAFYLCASSISGTGPDGYTFGSGTRLTVV.

The chain joins TRBV29-1 to TRBJ1-1; D call uncertain. The V and J ends lost 7 bases and 4 bases respectively, with 13 bases between them. CDR3 size: 12 residues. CDR1 is SQVTM, CDR2 ANQGSEA, per germline. CDR3 region: CSARSGLTEAFF. The CDR3 DNA follows: TGCAGCGCCAGAAGCGGACTCACTGAAGCTTTCTTT.

This sequence joins TRBV28 and TRBJ1-3, with D unresolved. V was trimmed by 3 bases and J by 5 bases, leaving 11 bases between them. This CDR3 is 14 amino acids long. Germline V CDR1 and CDR2: MDHEN, SYDVKM. The CDR3 reads CASSFQMARNTIYF. In DNA form, the CDR3 reads TGTGCCAGCAGTTTTCAGATGGCCCGAAACACCATATATTTT.

The gene calls are TRBV7-9 and TRBJ2-3; 11 bases map to TRBD2. The V gene's germline CDR1 is SEHNR and CDR2 FQNEAQ (reference sequence). This CDR3 region has 17 residues. V shed 1 base, J shed 6 bases, and the junction held 9 bases outside the gene matches. The DNA for the CDR3 is TGTGCCAGCAGCTTAGGTAGTTTAGCGGGAGGGCCCGATACGCAGTATTTT. The encoded protein is CASSLGSLAGGPDTQYF.